The source of this TCR beta chain is a study of blood T cell repertoires in COVID-19 (dated by TCRdb to about 2020). Regarding the study in general: Samples covering the acute and convalescent phases of COVID-19 were provided by collaborators in the United States, Italy and Spain. The material from the prospective study consisted of cDNA or gDNA derived from T cells, B-cell-depleted T cells, or PBMCs. Sample metadata almost always included a de-identified subject ID, COVID-19 status, age in years and sex. Subjects who had been exposed to COVID-19, were actively infected with it, or had recovered from it provided the deeply sampled blood TCRbeta repertoires that made up the dataset. The repertoires were released in a freely available public database intended as a resource for research on the immune response to SARS-CoV-2. Samples were obtained from the ongoing ImmuneRACE study (first 160 participants) and from about 1,300 subjects provided by 6 global collaborators. Where available, HLA class I and class II types were taken from metadata supplied by the sample provider and were not determined by assay-based typing. Study-wide findings and limitations: The amount of clinical and demographic metadata varied by source and participant and was provided uncurated.

Each collaborating institution followed its own protocols to collect whole blood in K2EDTA tubes. Collaborator samples were shipped for TCRbeta analysis as frozen whole blood, isolated PBMCs, or DNA extracted from either sample type. TCRbeta CDR3 regions were amplified from genomic DNA by means of the immunoSEQ Assay, a bias-controlled multiplex PCR. Per the original workflow: The number of nucleated cells in each sample was estimated from the amplification of reference gene primers within the assay. To quantify the absolute abundance of each unique TCRbeta CDR3 rearrangement, sequence reads were collapsed and filtered. For each sample, productive Simpson clonality was calculated by taking the square root of Simpson's diversity index across productive rearrangements. The clones in this table, taken by TCRdb from immuneACCESS, are in-frame only. Not every clone is retained; where verified, under half of the shortfall comes from an unresolved V gene, and the cause of the rest is unknown. For V, J and clone size, that table is used; D and trimming come from the DNA. Across this sample there are over 30,000 clones, with 85% to 90% seen only once. The ten largest clones capture more than 13% of the sample.

The junction shows trimming of 0 bases on V and 9 bases on J, plus 12 bases between the germline ends. The germline V gene provides CDR1 SGDLS and CDR2 YYNGEE. From its cysteine to its phenylalanine, the CDR3 spans 13 amino acids. Only CDR3 DNA is held: 39 bases, read in frame from base 1. For this clone: The target of this receptor is not known. Base qualities are not recorded, but no much larger clone differs from it by a single base.

Source material: peripheral blood. This receptor was identified in a human donor with active COVID-19. The donor label of this sample is uncertain. The rearrangement combines TRBV9 with TRBJ1-2, and the D gene may be TRBD1, 6 bases matching. The DNA reads TGTGCCAGCAGCGTAGGGGACACCGGACGCTACACCTTC. It codes for CASSVGDTGRYTF. The CDR3, completed at both ends by the reference TRBV9 and TRBJ1-2 genes, gives the full variable domain DSGVTQTPKHLITATGQRVTLRCSPRSGDLSVYWYQQSLDQGLQFLIQYYNGEERAKGNILERFSAQQFPDLHSELNLSSLELGDSALYFCASSVGDTGRYTFGSGTRLTVV.